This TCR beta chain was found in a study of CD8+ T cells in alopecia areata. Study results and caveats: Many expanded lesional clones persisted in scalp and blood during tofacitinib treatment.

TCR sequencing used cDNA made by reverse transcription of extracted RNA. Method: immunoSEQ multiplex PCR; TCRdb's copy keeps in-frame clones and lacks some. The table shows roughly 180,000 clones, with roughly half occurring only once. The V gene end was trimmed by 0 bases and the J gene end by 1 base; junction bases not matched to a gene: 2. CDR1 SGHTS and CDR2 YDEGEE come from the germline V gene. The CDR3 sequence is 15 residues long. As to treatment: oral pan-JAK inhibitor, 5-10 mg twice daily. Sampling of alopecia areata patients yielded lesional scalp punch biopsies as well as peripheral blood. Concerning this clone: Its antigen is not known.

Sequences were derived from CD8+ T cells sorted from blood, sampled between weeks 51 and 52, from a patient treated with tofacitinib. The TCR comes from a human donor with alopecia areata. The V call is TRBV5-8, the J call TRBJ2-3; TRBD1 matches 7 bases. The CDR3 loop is CASSLEGTGTDTQYF. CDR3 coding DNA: TGTGCCAGCAGCTTGGAAGGGACAGGCACAGATACGCAGTATTTT.